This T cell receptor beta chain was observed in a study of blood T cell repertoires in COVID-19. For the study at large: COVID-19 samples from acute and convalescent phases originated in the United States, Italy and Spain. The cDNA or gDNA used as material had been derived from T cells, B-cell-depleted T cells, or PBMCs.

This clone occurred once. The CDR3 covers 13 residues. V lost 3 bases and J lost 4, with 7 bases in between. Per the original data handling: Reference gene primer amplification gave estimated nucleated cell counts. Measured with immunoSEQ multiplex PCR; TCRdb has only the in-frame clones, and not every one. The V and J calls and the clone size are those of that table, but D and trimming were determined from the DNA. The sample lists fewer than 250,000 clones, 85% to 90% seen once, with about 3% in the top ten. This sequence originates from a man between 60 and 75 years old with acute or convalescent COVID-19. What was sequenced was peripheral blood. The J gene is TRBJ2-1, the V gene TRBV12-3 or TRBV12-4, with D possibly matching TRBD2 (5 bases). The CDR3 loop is CASSLGEYNEQFF. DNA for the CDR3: TGTGCCAGCAGTTTGGGAGAATACAATGAGCAGTTCTTC.